Presented here are 24 T cell receptor beta chains from one specimen sequenced in a study of T cells after yellow fever vaccination. TCRdb recomputed calls from the 5' RACE reads with MiXCR, one row per CDR3 protein. This sample has just under 600,000 distinct CDR3 sequences; approximately 15% occur once, and the top ten carry roughly an eighth. Sample: PBMCs, taken on the day of the yellow fever booster vaccination. These receptors were collected from a young man who received the YFV17D yellow fever vaccine.

This clonotype was counted between two and nine times. The chain carries TRBV7-2 and TRBJ2-1; TRBD2 aligns across 14 bases. This CDR3 has 16 amino acids. The V segment lost 4 bases and the J segment 9 bases; nucleotides outside the gene matches: 8. Germline loops: CDR1 SGHTA, CDR2 FQGNSA. CDR3 in amino acids: CASSYPTSGRAGEQFF. CDR3 DNA sequence: TGTGCCAGCAGCTACCCGACTAGCGGGAGGGCCGGTGAGCAGTTCTTC.

This clonotype has more than one count but fewer than ten. This sequence joins TRBV20-1 and TRBJ1-2; 8 bases fit TRBD1. The CDR3 is 12 residues long. Trimming at V came to 5 bases and at J to 7 bases, leaving 6 bases not matched to a gene. Germline V gene sequence: CDR1 DFQATT, CDR2 SNEGSKA (reference sequence). The CDR3 is CSAFGTGGGYTF. The CDR3 DNA is TGCAGTGCTTTCGGGACAGGAGGTGGCTACACCTTC.

This clonotype was seen only a few times. The chain carries TRBV12-3 or TRBV12-4 and TRBJ2-2, with D perhaps assigned TRBD1 or TRBD2 (5 bases each). CDR3 length: 16 residues. Trimming pared 5 bases from V and 4 bases from J, leaving 17 bases between. Here the CDR3 reads CASSGVGPGVTGELFF. The CDR3 DNA reads TGTGCCAGCAGTGGGGTGGGACCCGGCGTCACCGGGGAGCTGTTTTTT.

The DNA for the CDR3 is TGCAGTCCCCTGAAAGATACGCAGTATTTT. It specifies CSPLKDTQYF. V is TRBV20-1 and J is TRBJ2-3; D unresolved. With 8 bases removed from V and 5 bases from J, the gap between germline ends came to 8 bases. Germline CDR1 is DFQATT and CDR2 is SNEGSKA (reference sequence). CDR3 size: 10 residues.

This clonotype showed up just a few times. The V call is TRBV27, the J call TRBJ2-7; 7 nucleotides align to TRBD1. Trimming removed 7 bases from V and 7 bases from J; junction bases left unmatched: 13. The CDR3 consists of 14 residues. The germline V gene encodes CDR1 MNHEY and CDR2 SMNVEV (reference sequence). CDR3 sequence: CASKSWDRSREQYF. As DNA, the CDR3 is TGTGCCAGCAAGAGTTGGGACAGAAGTCGAGAGCAGTACTTC.

There are a few counts of this clonotype. This sequence may be a read error, since a much larger clone differs from it by one base. DNA for the CDR3: TGTGCCAGAAGCGCCCGACAGTACGAGCAGTACTTC. The encoded protein is CARSARQYEQYF. This chain links TRBV7-8 with TRBJ2-7; D perhaps matches TRBD1 (5 bases). Between the trimmed V and J ends, which lost 9 bases and 4 bases, there was a span of 13 bases. Germline loops: CDR1 SGHVS, CDR2 FQNEAQ. The CDR3 loop spans 12 amino acids.

The sample holds a few counts of this clonotype. This chain uses TRBV5-5 with TRBJ2-2, with TRBD2 as a possible D gene (6 bases). The V gene's germline CDR1 is SGHKS and CDR2 YYEKEE (reference sequence). The V end was cut by 2 bases, the J end by 0 bases, with 14 bases between. This CDR3 comprises 17 residues. The CDR3 DNA reads TGTGCCAGCAGCTTTAGGAGACTAGAACCGAACACCGGGGAGCTGTTTTTT. Translating gives CASSFRRLEPNTGELFF.

This clonotype was counted between two and nine times. The chain uses TRBV7-6 and TRBJ2-3; D may correspond to TRBD1 or TRBD2 (5 bases each). This CDR3 has 15 residues. Trimming shortened V by 1 base and J by 0 bases, and 8 bases separated the two germline ends. Germline lookup yields CDR1 SGHVS and CDR2 FNYEAQ. CDR3 in DNA: TGTGCCAGCAGCTTAGGCTGGGGGAGCACAGATACGCAGTATTTT. It specifies CASSLGWGSTDTQYF. The full variable domain, its missing parts supplied by reference TRBV7-6 and TRBJ2-3, is GAGVSQSPRYKVTKRGQDVALRCDPISGHVSLYWYRQALGQGPEFLTYFNYEAQQDKSGLPNDRFSAERPEGSISTLTIQRTEQRDSAMYRCASSLGWGSTDTQYFGPGTRLTVL.

In this sample, this clonotype turned up a few times. This chain joins TRBV7-3 and TRBJ2-2, with 8 bases fitting TRBD2. The CDR3 is 17 residues long. CDR1 is SGHTA and CDR2 is FQGTGA in the germline V gene. The J segment lost 0 bases and the V segment lost 4 bases, leaving 7 bases of the junction unmatched. DNA for the CDR3: TGTGCCAGCAGCTCCTACGTAGCGGGGACGAACACCGGGGAGCTGTTTTTT. It codes for CASSSYVAGTNTGELFF.

The chain joins TRBV7-2 to TRBJ1-5, with a tentative D call TRBD1 (6 bases). The germline gives CDR1 SGHTA, CDR2 FQGNSA. V lost 5 bases and J 7 bases, leaving 12 bases between the germline ends. The CDR3 is made up of 13 amino acids. As DNA, the CDR3 is TGTGCCAGCAGCCTCGGACAGTCACAGCCCCAGCATTTT. Translation gives CASSLGQSQPQHF.

The chain has TRBV7-2 and TRBJ1-2; D perhaps matches TRBD1 (5 bases). This CDR3 contains 14 residues. The germline V gene has CDR1 SGHTA and CDR2 FQGNSA. V was trimmed by 3 bases and J by 3 bases, leaving 11 bases between them. The CDR3, as DNA: TGTGCCAGCAGCTTCCAGGGTAGTGACTATGGCTACACCTTC. Amino acids: CASSFQGSDYGYTF.

Only a few counts were recorded for this clonotype. The rearrangement uses TRBV19 and TRBJ2-7; possibly TRBD1 for D (5 bases). V lost 5 bases to trimming and J lost 2 bases, with 10 bases between them. This CDR3 region has 13 residues. Germline V gene lookup returns CDR1 LNHDA and CDR2 SQIVND (reference sequence). The CDR3 is CASSEQDTYEQYF. For the CDR3, the DNA is TGTGCCAGTAGTGAACAGGACACCTACGAGCAGTACTTC.

This clonotype came up a few times. The rearrangement links TRBV5-1 to TRBJ2-2, with 13 bases fitting TRBD2. The CDR3 is 15 residues long. J lost 5 bases, V lost 5 bases, and 3 bases had no gene match. Germline CDR1 and CDR2: SGHRS and YFSETQ. The CDR3 region is CASRGLAGFTGELFF. The CDR3 region has the DNA TGCGCCAGCAGGGGACTAGCGGGATTTACCGGGGAGCTGTTTTTT.

This chain uses TRBV12-5 with TRBJ2-1, with D unclear. V was pared by 1 base and J by 10 bases, with 8 bases between. This CDR3 region has 12 residues. The germline V gene encodes CDR1 LGHNT and CDR2 FRNRAP. The DNA for the CDR3 is TGTGCTAGTGGTTTGGACCTCGGGGAGCAGTTCTTC. This translates into CASGLDLGEQFF.

The chain couples TRBV5-6 to TRBJ1-6; D not resolved. CDR3 size: 14 residues. The germline V gene encodes CDR1 SGHDT and CDR2 YYEEEE. V was trimmed by 2 bases and J by 8 bases, leaving 11 bases between them. The CDR3 sequence: CASSFSGADSPLHF. The CDR3, as DNA: TGTGCCAGCAGCTTCTCGGGCGCTGATTCACCCCTCCACTTT.

V is TRBV28 and J is TRBJ1-4; tentative D call: TRBD1 (6 bases). V lost 6 bases and J lost 6, with 17 bases in between. Germline V CDR1 and CDR2: MDHEN, SYDVKM. The CDR3 runs to 15 residues. The CDR3 DNA sequence: TGTGCCAGCAGCACCACCGTGGGGGGCTATGAAAAACTGTTTTTT. It translates to CASSTTVGGYEKLFF.

This clonotype was observed a handful of times. V is TRBV29-1 and J is TRBJ2-1; maybe TRBD2 (5 bases). The CDR3 contains 13 residues. Per the germline V gene, CDR1 is SQVTM and CDR2 is ANQGSEA. Trimming left V 6 bases short and J 8 bases short, with 17 bases between. The CDR3 spells CSVEEDSRDEQFF. DNA for the CDR3: TGCAGCGTCGAGGAGGATTCTCGGGATGAGCAGTTCTTC.

This clonotype was recorded a few times. V is TRBV9 and J is TRBJ1-1; 10 nucleotides agree with TRBD1. Germline V lookup: CDR1 SGDLS, CDR2 YYNGEE. The junction had 1 base not matched to a gene; V was cut back by 2 bases and J by 3 bases. The CDR3 consists of 14 residues. CDR3 region: CASSVGTGDTEAFF. CDR3 coding DNA: TGTGCCAGCAGCGTCGGGACAGGGGACACTGAAGCTTTCTTT.

This clonotype was seen a handful of times. The J gene is TRBJ2-1, the V gene TRBV29-1, with D possibly TRBD2 on 5 matching bases. This CDR3 comprises 12 residues. V was clipped by 3 bases and J by 13 bases, with 16 bases between them. Germline V gene sequence: CDR1 SQVTM, CDR2 ANQGSEA. CDR3 sequence reads: CSVDGYLGAQFF. Written as DNA, the CDR3 is TGCAGCGTTGATGGCTATTTGGGAGCCCAGTTCTTC.

This clonotype showed up just a few times. This sequence joins TRBV7-2 and TRBJ2-1; D remains ambiguous. In germline, CDR1 is SGHTA, CDR2 FQGNSA. The CDR3 runs to 13 residues. Trimming left V 5 bases short and J 13 bases short, with 18 bases between. CDR3 nucleotide sequence: TGTGCCAGCAGCCCCACTCCGGATGTACGTCAGTTCTTC. Protein sequence: CASSPTPDVRQFF.

The genes are TRBV7-3 and TRBJ2-6; the D is unclear. The germline V gene encodes CDR1 SGHTA and CDR2 FQGTGA. The CDR3 length is 15 residues. Trimming pared 5 bases from V and 0 bases from J, leaving 8 bases between. CDR3 sequence (DNA): TGTGCCAGCAGCAGCGCAAACTCTGGGGCCAACGTCCTGACTTTC. This encodes CASSSANSGANVLTF.

This CDR3 is CASSRGVEKLFF. The DNA for the CDR3 is TGTGCCAGTAGCAGGGGAGTGGAAAAACTGTTTTTT. The chain couples TRBV19 to TRBJ1-4; D possibly corresponds to TRBD1 (6 bases). The V gene's germline CDR1 is LNHDA and CDR2 SQIVND (reference sequence). This CDR3 is built from 12 residues. Trimming pared 6 bases from V and 8 bases from J, leaving 10 bases between.

The CDR3 reads CATSRGVTYTYNEQFF. Here the CDR3 DNA reads TGTGCCACCAGCAGAGGGGTTACCTATACCTACAATGAGCAGTTCTTC. The V gene is TRBV15, the J gene TRBJ2-1; D is undetermined. Germline CDR1 reads LNHNV; CDR2 reads YYDKDF (reference sequence). CDR3 length: 16 residues. Trimming stripped 1 base from V and 2 bases from J, with 12 bases between.

The chain couples TRBV15 to TRBJ1-5, with no clear D. Trimming removed 2 bases at V and 6 bases at J, with 5 bases between. This CDR3 is 12 amino acids long. Germline V gene lookup returns CDR1 LNHNV and CDR2 YYDKDF (reference sequence). In DNA form, the CDR3 reads TGTGCCACCAGCAGATTAAGTCAGCCCCAGCATTTT. This encodes CATSRLSQPQHF.